This TCR beta chain appears in the sequencing data of a study of T cells in Graves' hyperthyroidism and ophthalmopathy. At the level of the study: Peripheral blood was collected at initial diagnosis, before any treatment.

Amplified regions were TCR beta CDR3 sequences from RNA transcripts. Carried out on the TCR CDR3, a first-round RT-PCR used the HTBI primer set. MiXCR was run by TCRdb on the multiplex PCR reads, yielding one entry per CDR3 protein. The table includes about 350,000 distinct CDR3 sequences, about 15% detected once. The CDR3 is 18 amino acids. Trimming cost V 2 bases and J 6 bases; bases outside gene matches: 13. Germline-derived CDR1 and CDR2 are MNHEY and SVGEGT. The rearrangement uses TRBV6-2 or TRBV6-3 and TRBJ2-1; TRBD2 aligns across 10 bases. The clonotype originates from a woman aged 25-40 years with Graves' hyperthyroidism. The specimen was blood. The CDR3 reads CASSYPIPSASGSNEQFF. The CDR3 DNA is TGTGCCAGCAGTTACCCTATCCCCAGCGCTAGCGGGAGCAATGAGCAGTTCTTC.